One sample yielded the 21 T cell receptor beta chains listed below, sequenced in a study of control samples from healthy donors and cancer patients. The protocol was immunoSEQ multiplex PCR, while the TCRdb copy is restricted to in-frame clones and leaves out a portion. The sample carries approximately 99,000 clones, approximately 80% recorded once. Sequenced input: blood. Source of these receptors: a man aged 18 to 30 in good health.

The CDR3 region is CASSLLRTENTGELFF. DNA of the CDR3: TGTGCCAGCAGCTTATTACGGACAGAAAACACCGGGGAGCTGTTTTTT. The rearrangement joins TRBV7-9 to TRBJ2-2, with D possibly matching TRBD1 (6 bases). Germline CDR1 SEHNR, CDR2 FQNEAQ (reference sequence). V dropped 2 bases and J dropped 2 bases, with 12 bases sitting between them. The CDR3 consists of 16 residues.

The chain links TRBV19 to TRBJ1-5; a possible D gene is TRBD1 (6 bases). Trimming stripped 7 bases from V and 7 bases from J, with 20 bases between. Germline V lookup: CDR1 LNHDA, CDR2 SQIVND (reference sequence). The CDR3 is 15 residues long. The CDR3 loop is CASNGGGRRGQPQHF. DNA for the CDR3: TGTGCCAGTAATGGGGGCGGGCGGAGGGGACAGCCCCAGCATTTT.

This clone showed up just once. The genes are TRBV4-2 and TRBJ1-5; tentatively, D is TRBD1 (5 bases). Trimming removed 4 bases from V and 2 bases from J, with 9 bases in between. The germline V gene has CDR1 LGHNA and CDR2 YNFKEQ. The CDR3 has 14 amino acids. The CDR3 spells CASSPVGGNQPQHF. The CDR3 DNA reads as TGTGCCAGCAGCCCCGTGGGGGGCAATCAGCCCCAGCATTTT.

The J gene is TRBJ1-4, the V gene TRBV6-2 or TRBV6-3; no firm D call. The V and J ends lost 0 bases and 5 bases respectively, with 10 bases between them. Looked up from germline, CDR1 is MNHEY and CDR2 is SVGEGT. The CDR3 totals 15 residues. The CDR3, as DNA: TGTGCCAGCAGTTACTCGGGAATGCAGAATGAAAAACTGTTTTTT. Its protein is CASSYSGMQNEKLFF.

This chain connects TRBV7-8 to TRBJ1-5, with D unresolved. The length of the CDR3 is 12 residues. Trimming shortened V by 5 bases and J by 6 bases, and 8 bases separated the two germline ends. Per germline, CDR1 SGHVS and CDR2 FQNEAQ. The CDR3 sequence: CASSATIQPQHF. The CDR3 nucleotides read TGTGCCAGCAGCGCTACTATTCAGCCCCAGCATTTT.

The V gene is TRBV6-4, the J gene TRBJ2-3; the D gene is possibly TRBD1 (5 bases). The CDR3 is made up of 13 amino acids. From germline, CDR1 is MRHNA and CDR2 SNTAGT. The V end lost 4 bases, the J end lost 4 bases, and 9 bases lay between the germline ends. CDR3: CASSVEGADTQYF. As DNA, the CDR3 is TGTGCCAGCAGTGTGGAAGGGGCAGATACGCAGTATTTT.

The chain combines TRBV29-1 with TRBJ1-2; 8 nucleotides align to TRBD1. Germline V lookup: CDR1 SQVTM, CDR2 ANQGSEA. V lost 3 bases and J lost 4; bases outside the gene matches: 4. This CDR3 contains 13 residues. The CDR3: CSVESGTGYGYTF. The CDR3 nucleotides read TGCAGCGTTGAGTCCGGGACAGGCTATGGCTACACCTTC.

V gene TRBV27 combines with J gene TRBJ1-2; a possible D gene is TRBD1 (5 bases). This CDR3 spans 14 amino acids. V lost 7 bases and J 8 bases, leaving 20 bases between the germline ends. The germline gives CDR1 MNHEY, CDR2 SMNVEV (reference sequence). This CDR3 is CASISGQGKGGYTF. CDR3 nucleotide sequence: TGTGCCAGCATATCCGGCCAGGGTAAGGGCGGCTACACCTTC.

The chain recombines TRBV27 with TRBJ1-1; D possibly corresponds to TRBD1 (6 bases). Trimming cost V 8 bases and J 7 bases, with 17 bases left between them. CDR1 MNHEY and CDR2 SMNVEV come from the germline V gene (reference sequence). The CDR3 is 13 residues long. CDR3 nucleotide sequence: TGTGCCAGCCGAGGCCCGACAGGATTTGAAGCTTTCTTT. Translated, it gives CASRGPTGFEAFF.

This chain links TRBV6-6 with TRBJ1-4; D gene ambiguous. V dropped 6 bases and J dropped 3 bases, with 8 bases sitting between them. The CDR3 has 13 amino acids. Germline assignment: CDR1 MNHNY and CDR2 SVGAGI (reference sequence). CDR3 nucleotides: TGTGCCAGCAGGGGAGGCTCTAATGAAAAACTGTTTTTT. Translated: CASRGGSNEKLFF.

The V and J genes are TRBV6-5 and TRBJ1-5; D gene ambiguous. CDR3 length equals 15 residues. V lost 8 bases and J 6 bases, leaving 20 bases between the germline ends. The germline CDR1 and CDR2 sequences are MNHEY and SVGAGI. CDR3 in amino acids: CASAFGEGFRQPQHF. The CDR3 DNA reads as TGTGCCAGCGCTTTTGGGGAGGGTTTCCGTCAGCCCCAGCATTTT.

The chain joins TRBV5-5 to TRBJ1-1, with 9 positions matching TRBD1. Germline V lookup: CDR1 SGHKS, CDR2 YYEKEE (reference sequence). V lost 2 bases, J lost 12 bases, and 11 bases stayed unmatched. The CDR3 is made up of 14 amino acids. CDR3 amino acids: CASSLYSGTGSTFF. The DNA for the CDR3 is TGTGCCAGCAGCTTATATTCCGGGACAGGGTCGACTTTCTTT. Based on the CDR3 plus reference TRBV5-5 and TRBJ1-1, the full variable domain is DAGVTQSPTHLIKTRGQQVTLRCSPISGHKSVSWYQQVLGQGPQFIFQYYEKEERGRGNFPDRFSARQFPNYSSELNVNALLLGDSALYLCASSLYSGTGSTFFGQGTRLTVV.

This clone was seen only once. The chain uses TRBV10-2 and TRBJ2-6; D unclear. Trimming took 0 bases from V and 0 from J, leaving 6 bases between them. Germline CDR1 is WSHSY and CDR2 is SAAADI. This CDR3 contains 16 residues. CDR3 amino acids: CASSESTGSGANVLTF. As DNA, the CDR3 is TGCGCCAGCAGTGAGTCGACCGGCTCTGGGGCCAACGTCCTGACTTTC.

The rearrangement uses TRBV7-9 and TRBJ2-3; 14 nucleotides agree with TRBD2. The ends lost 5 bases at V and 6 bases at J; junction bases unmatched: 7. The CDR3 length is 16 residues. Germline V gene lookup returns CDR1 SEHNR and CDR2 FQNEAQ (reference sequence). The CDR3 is CASSPGLAGVADTQYF. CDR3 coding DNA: TGTGCCAGCAGCCCGGGACTAGCGGGAGTTGCGGATACGCAGTATTTT. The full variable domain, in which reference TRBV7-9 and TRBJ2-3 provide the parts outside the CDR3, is DTGVSQNPRHKITKRGQNVTFRCDPISEHNRLYWYRQTLGQGPEFLTYFQNEAQLEKSRLLSDRFSAERPKGSFSTLEIQRTEQGDSAMYLCASSPGLAGVADTQYFGPGTRLTVL.

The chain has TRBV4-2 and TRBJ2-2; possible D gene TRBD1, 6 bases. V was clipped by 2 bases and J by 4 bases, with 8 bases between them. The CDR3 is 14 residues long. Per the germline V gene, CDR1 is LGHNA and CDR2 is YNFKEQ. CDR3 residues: CASSQWTVTGELFF. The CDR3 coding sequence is TGTGCCAGCAGCCAATGGACAGTCACCGGGGAGCTGTTTTTT.

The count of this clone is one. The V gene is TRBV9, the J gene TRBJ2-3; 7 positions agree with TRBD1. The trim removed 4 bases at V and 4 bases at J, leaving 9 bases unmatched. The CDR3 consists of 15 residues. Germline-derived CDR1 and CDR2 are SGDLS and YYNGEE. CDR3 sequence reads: CASSSEGGVADTQYF. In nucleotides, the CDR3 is TGTGCCAGCAGCTCTGAAGGGGGCGTAGCAGATACGCAGTATTTT.

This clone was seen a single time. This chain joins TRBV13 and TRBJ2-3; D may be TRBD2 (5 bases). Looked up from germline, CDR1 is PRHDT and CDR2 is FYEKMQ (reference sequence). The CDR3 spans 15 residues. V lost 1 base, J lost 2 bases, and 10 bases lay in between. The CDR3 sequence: CASSLVLGDTDTQYF. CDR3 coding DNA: TGTGCCAGCAGCTTAGTCCTGGGAGACACAGATACGCAGTATTTT.

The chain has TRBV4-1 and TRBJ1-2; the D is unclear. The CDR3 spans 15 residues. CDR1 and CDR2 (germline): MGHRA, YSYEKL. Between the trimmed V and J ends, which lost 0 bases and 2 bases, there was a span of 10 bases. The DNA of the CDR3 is TGCGCCAGCAGCCAAGATAGTTGGCGAAACTATGGCTACACCTTC. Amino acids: CASSQDSWRNYGYTF.

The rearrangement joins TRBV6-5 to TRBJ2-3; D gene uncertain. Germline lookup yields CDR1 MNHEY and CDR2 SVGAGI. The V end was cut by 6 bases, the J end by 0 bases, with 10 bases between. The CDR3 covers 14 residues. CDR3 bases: TGTGCCAGCAGCCCCCCGGCTAGCACAGATACGCAGTATTTT. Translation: CASSPPASTDTQYF.

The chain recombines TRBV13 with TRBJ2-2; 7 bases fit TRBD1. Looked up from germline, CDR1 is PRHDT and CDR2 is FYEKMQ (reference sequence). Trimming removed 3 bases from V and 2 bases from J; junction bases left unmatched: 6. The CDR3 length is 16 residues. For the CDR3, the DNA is TGTGCCAGCAGCTTTTCGTGGGACAGTAACACCGGGGAGCTGTTTTTT. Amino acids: CASSFSWDSNTGELFF.

CDR3 coding DNA: TGTGCCAGTAGCTATTTGGGACGGTCCTACGAGCAGTACTTC. It yields the protein CASSYLGRSYEQYF. The genes are TRBV19 and TRBJ2-7; D is tentatively TRBD1 or TRBD2 (5 bases each). The germline V gene encodes CDR1 LNHDA and CDR2 SQIVND (reference sequence). V was shortened by 6 bases and J by 1 base, with 13 bases between the two germline ends. The CDR3 is 14 amino acids.